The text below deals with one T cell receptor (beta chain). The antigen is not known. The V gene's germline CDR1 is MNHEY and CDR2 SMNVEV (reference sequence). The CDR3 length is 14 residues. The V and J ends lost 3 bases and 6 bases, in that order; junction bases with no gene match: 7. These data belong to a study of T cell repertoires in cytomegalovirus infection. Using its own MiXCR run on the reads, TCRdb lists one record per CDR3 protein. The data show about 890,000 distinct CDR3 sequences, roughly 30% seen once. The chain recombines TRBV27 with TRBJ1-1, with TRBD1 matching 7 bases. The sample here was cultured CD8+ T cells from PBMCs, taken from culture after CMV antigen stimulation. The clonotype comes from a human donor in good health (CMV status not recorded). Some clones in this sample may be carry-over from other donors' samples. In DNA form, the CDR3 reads TGTGCCAGCAGTTTGTCCCAGGGGGGGGCTGAAGCTTTCTTT. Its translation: CASSLSQGGAEAFF.